Shown below are 8 T cell receptor beta chains from a single sample sequenced in a study of T cells in Graves' hyperthyroidism and ophthalmopathy. RNA transcripts gave rise to amplified TCR beta CDR3 regions. In the first-round RT-PCR of the TCR CDR3, the HTBI primer set was used. Via MiXCR, TCRdb re-called the multiplex PCR reads, giving one row per CDR3 protein. The sample yields some 700,000 distinct CDR3 sequences, around a sixth seen once. Sequencing input: blood. The receptors were gathered from a man aged 45 to 65 with Graves' hyperthyroidism.

The chain employs TRBV9 and TRBJ1-4; D not certain. This CDR3 has 16 amino acids. The germline CDR1 and CDR2 sequences are SGDLS and YYNGEE. The V and J ends lost 4 bases and 2 bases respectively, with 15 bases between them. The CDR3 region has the DNA TGTGCCAGCAGCCCGTTGGCGGGTCGGACTAATGAAAAACTGTTTTTT. This encodes CASSPLAGRTNEKLFF.

The chain has TRBV7-6 and TRBJ2-1, with a possible D match to TRBD2 (5 bases). The germline V gene encodes CDR1 SGHVS and CDR2 FNYEAQ. Trimming removed 5 bases from V and 12 bases from J, with 17 bases in between. The CDR3 totals 13 residues. CDR3 DNA sequence: TGTGCCAGCAGCGAGAGTACACCCGGAGGGCAGTTCTTC. It yields the protein CASSESTPGGQFF.

The chain carries TRBV4-1 and TRBJ1-4; 7 positions match TRBD1. This CDR3 has 15 amino acids. V lost 2 bases and J lost 5; bases outside the gene matches: 5. CDR1 MGHRA and CDR2 YSYEKL come from the germline V gene. The CDR3 sequence is CASSQYGTANEKLFF. The CDR3, as DNA: TGCGCCAGCAGCCAATATGGGACAGCAAATGAAAAACTGTTTTTT.

The chain recombines TRBV5-1 with TRBJ1-6, with D tentatively TRBD1 (5 bases). From germline, CDR1 is SGHRS and CDR2 YFSETQ. The CDR3 contains 15 residues. V was trimmed by 1 base and J by 8 bases, leaving 13 bases between them. Here the CDR3 DNA reads TGCGCCAGCAGCTTGTCTCCCAGGGATGATTCACCCCTCCACTTT. The encoded protein is CASSLSPRDDSPLHF.

At least ten counts were recorded for this clonotype. This chain uses TRBV3-1 with TRBJ1-5; 7 bases agree with TRBD1. After removal of 8 bases from V and 2 bases from J, the junction contained 6 bases not matched to a gene. Germline V lookup: CDR1 LGHDT, CDR2 YNNKEL (reference sequence). The CDR3 covers 14 residues. The CDR3 reads CASSQGGGNQPQHF. DNA for the CDR3: TGTGCCAGCTCGCAGGGGGGGGGCAATCAGCCCCAGCATTTT.

This clonotype was counted at least ten times. The rearrangement uses TRBV7-9 and TRBJ2-7; 7 positions match TRBD1. The germline V gene encodes CDR1 SEHNR and CDR2 FQNEAQ (reference sequence). V was pared by 5 bases and J by 5 bases, with 9 bases of the junction left unmatched. The CDR3 length is 14 residues. Here the CDR3 reads CASSKGQTRDEQYF. The CDR3 DNA sequence: TGTGCCAGCAGCAAGGGACAGACGAGGGACGAGCAGTACTTC.

V usage is TRBV4-2 and J usage is TRBJ1-5, with D tentatively TRBD1 (5 bases). Germline V gene lookup returns CDR1 LGHNA and CDR2 YNFKEQ. The germline V and J ends were trimmed by 5 bases and 9 bases, with 17 bases remaining between them. The CDR3 has 14 amino acids. The CDR3 region is CASSADDSSRPQHF. CDR3 bases: TGTGCCAGCAGCGCGGACGACAGCTCCAGGCCCCAGCATTTT.

The sample holds a few counts of this clonotype. The V call is TRBV9, the J call TRBJ1-4; D may be TRBD1 (6 bases). The V end was cut by 5 bases, the J end by 3 bases, with 14 bases between. This CDR3 has 15 residues. Looked up from germline, CDR1 is SGDLS and CDR2 is YYNGEE. CDR3 in amino acids: CASSFQGTSNEKLFF. Here the CDR3 DNA reads TGTGCCAGCAGTTTTCAGGGGACCTCTAATGAAAAACTGTTTTTT.